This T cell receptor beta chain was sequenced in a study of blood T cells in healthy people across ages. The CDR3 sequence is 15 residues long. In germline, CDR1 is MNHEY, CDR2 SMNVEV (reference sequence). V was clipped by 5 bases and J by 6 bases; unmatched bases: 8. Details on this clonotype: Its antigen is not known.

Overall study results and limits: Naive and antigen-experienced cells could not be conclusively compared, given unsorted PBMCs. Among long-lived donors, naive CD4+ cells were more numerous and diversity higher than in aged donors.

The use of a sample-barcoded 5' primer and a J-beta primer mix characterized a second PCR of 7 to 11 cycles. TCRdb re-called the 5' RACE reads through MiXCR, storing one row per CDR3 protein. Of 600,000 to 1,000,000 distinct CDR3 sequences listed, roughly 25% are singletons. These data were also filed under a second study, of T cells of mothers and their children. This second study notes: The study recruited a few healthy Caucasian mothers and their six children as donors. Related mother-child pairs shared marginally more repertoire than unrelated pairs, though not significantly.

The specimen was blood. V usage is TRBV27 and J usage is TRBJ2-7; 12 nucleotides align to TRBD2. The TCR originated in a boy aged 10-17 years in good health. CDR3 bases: TGTGCCAGCAGTCCCCGACTAGCGGGAGTCCGCGAGCAGTACTTC. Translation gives CASSPRLAGVREQYF.